This T cell receptor (beta chain) is from a study of T cells in narcolepsy (dated by TCRdb to between 2017 and 2018). With regard to the full study: Patients with narcolepsy type 1 or type 2 (NT1, NT2) were enrolled in the study together with healthy control donors. The study used TCR Vbeta sequencing to track clonotypes in blood and CSF while looking for autoreactive T cells in narcolepsy patients that target self-antigens of hypocretin neurons (hypocretin, TRIB2). Summary of the overall study and its limitations: According to the report, autoreactive clonotypes were detected serially in the blood of the same patients and of different patients, but not in healthy controls. Plots that compared CSF and blood CD4+ T cell clonotypes from the same patient highlighted HCRT-specific and TRIB2-specific autoreactive clonotypes. Some blood memory CD4+ repertoires from patients and controls contained no sequences matching autoreactive T cell clones. Patients and controls had comparable numbers of sequenced blood memory CD4+ clonotypes, averaging about 37,000 and 33,000, respectively.

For TCR Vbeta sequencing, memory CD4+ T cells were sorted ex vivo from the peripheral blood of both healthy controls and narcolepsy patients. The method was the immunoSEQ multiplex PCR assay. The source is immuneACCESS, and TCRdb retained only in-frame sequences with V and J called. Part of the clones is not carried over; for the studies checked, unresolved V genes explain less than half of this, and the remainder is unexplained. This sample gives tens of thousands of clones in total; approximately 85% of them show up just once. The top ten clones comprise over 5% of the sample. The germline V gene encodes CDR1 LNHDA and CDR2 SQIVND (reference sequence). The CDR3 goes from the cysteine to the phenylalanine over 13 residues. Only CDR3 DNA remains: 39 bases, in frame from the first base. Relative to germline, V is 3 bases shorter and J is 5 bases shorter, with 10 bases between their ends. Regarding this clone: It lacks a known antigen. No much larger clonotype is one base removed from it; base qualities were not supplied.

The V gene is TRBV19 and the J gene is TRBJ2-5; TRBD2 is possibly the D segment (5 matching bases). The source is a human donor in good health. The sample comprised memory (CD45RA-) CD4+ T cells from blood. The label giving this sample's cell subset or site can be read as: memory T cells sorted ex vivo from peripheral blood. The DNA sequence is as follows: TGTGCCAGTAGTATCCGTGGGGAGGAGACCCAGTACTTC. Its translation is CASSIRGEETQYF.